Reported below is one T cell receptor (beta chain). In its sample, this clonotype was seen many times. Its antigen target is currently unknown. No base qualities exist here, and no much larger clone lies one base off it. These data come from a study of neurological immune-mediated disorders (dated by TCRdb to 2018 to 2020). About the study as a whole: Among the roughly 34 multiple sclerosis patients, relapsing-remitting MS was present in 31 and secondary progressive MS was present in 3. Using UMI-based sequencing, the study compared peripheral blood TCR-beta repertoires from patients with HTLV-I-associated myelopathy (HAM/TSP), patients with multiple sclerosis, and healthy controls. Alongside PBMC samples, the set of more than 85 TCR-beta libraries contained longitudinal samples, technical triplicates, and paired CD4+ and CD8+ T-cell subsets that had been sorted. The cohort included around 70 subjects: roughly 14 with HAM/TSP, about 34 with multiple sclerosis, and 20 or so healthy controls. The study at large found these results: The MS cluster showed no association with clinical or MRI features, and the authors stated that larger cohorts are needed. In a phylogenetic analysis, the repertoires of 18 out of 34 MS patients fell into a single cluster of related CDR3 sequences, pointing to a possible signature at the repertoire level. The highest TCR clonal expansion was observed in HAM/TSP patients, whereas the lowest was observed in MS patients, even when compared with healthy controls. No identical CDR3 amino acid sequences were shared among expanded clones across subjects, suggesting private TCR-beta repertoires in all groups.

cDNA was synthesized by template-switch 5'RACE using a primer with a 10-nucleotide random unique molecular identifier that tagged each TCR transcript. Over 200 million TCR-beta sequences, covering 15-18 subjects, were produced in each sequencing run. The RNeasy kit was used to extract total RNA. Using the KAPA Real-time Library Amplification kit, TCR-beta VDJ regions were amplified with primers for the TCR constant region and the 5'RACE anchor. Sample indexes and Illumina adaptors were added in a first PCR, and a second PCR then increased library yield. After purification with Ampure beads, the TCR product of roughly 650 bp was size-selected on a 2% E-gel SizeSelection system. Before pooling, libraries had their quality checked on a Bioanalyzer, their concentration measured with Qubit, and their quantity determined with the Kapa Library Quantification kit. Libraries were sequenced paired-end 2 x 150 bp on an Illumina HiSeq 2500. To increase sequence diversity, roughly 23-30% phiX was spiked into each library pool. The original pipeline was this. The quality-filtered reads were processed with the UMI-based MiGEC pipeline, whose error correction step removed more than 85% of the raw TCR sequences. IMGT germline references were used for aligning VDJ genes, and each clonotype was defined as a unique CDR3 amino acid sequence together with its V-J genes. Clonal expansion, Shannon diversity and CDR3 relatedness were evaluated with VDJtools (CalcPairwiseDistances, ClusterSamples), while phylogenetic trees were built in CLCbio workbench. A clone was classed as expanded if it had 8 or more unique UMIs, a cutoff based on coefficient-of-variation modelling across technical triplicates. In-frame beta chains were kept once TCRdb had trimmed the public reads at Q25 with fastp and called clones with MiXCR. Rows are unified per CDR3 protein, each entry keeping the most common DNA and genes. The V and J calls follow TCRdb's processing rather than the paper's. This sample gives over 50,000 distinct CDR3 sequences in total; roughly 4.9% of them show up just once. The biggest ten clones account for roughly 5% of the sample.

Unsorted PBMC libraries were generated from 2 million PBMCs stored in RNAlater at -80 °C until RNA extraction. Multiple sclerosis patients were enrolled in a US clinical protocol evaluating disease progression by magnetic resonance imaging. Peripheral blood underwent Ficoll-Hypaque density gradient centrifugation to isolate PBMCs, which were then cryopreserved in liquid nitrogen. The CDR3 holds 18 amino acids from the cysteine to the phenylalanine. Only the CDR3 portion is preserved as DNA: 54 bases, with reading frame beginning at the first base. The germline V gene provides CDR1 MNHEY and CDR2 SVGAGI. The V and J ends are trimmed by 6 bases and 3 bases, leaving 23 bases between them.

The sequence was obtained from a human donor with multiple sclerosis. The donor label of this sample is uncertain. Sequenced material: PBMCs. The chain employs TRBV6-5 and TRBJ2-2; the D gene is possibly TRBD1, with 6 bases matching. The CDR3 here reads CASSTLRDIKQHTGELFF. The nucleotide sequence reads TGTGCCAGCAGCACTCTCCGGGACATTAAACAGCACACCGGGGAGCTGTTTTTT.